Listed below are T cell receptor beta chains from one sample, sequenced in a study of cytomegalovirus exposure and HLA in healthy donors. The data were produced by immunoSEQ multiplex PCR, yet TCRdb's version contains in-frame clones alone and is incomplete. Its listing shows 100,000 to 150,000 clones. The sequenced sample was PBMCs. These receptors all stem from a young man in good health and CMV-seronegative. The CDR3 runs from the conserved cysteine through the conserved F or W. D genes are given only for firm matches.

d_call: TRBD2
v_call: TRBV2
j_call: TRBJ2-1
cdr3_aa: CASSEGGGAYNEQFF
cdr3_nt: TGTGCCAGCAGTGAAGGCGGGGGGGCGTACAATGAGCAGTTCTTC

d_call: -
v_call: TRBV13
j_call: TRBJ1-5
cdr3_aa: CASSSQGEANQPQHF
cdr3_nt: TGTGCCAGCAGCTCGCAGGGTGAGGCCAATCAGCCCCAGCATTTT

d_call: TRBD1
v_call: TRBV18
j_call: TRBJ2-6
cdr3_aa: CASSPDRQGASGANVLTF
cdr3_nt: TGTGCCAGCTCACCCGATCGACAGGGGGCCTCTGGGGCCAACGTCCTGACTTTC

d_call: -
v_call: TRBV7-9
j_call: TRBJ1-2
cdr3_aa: CASSPWGQTGGYTF
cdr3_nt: TGTGCCAGCAGCCCATGGGGCCAAACTGGGGGCTACACCTTC

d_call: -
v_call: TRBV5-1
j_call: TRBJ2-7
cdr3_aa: CASSWSGRYEQYF
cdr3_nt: TGCGCCAGCAGCTGGAGCGGACGTTACGAGCAGTACTTC

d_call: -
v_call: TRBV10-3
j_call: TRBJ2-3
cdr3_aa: CAIRNGPGGADTQYF
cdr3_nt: TGTGCCATCAGAAACGGGCCCGGCGGGGCTGATACGCAGTATTTT

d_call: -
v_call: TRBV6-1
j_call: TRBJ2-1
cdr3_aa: CASSELWAGDEFF
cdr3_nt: TGTGCCAGCAGTGAACTTTGGGCAGGGGATGAGTTCTTC

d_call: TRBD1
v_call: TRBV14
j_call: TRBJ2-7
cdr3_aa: CASSQRWSRGSDEQYF
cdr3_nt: TGTGCCAGCAGCCAAAGATGGTCCAGGGGGAGCGACGAGCAGTACTTC

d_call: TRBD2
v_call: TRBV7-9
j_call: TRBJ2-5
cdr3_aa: CASSPRTSGGEETQYF
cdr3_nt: TGTGCCAGCAGCCCGAGGACTAGCGGGGGGGAAGAGACCCAGTACTTC

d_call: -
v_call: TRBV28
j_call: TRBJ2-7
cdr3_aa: CASSSRGGATYEQYF
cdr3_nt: TGTGCCAGCAGTTCCCGCGGCGGGGCAACCTACGAGCAGTACTTC

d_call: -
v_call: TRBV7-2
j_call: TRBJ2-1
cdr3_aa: CASSLDLGSFF
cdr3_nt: TGTGCCAGCAGCTTAGATCTTGGCTCCTTCTTC

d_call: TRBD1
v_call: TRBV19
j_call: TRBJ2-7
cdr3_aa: CASSRKGDRVYEQYF
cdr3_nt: TGTGCCAGTAGCCGGAAAGGGGACAGGGTCTACGAGCAGTACTTC

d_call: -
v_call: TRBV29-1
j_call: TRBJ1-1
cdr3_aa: CSVAAGWAMNTEAFF
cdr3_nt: TGCAGCGTCGCAGCGGGATGGGCGATGAACACTGAAGCTTTCTTT

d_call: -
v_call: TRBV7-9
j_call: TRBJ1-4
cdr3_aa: CASSTRVSNEKLFF
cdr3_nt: TGTGCCAGCAGCACCAGGGTGTCTAATGAAAAACTGTTTTTT

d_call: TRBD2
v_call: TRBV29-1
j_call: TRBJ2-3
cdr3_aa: CSVEKLAGTDTQYF
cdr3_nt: TGCAGCGTTGAAAAACTAGCGGGCACAGATACGCAGTATTTT

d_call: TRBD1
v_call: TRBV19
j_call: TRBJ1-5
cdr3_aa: CASSRTRDRGNQPQHF
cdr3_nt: TGTGCCAGTAGCAGAACCCGGGACAGGGGGAATCAGCCCCAGCATTTT

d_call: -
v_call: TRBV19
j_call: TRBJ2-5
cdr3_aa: CASIGAEQETQYF
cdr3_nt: TGTGCCAGTATAGGGGCAGAGCAAGAGACCCAGTACTTC

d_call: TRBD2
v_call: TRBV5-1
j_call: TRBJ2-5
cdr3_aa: CASSLAGTNQETQYF
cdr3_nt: TGCGCCAGCAGCTTGGCCGGGACTAACCAAGAGACCCAGTACTTC

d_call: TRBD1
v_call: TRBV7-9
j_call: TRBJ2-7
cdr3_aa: CASSPGGDRGYEQYF
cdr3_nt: TGTGCCAGCAGCCCCGGGGGGGACAGGGGCTACGAGCAGTACTTC

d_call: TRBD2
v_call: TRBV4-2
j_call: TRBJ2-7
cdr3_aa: CASSQGQRDPYEQYF
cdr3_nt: TGTGCCAGCAGCCAAGGACAGCGGGACCCCTACGAGCAGTACTTC

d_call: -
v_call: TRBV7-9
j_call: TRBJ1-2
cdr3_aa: CASSLGQGRISDGYTF
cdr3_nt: TGTGCCAGCAGCTTAGGTCAGGGTAGGATTTCGGATGGCTACACCTTC

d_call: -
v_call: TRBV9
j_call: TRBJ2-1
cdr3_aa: CASSVTQTSYNEQFF
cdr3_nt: TGTGCCAGCAGCGTGACTCAAACCTCCTACAATGAGCAGTTCTTC

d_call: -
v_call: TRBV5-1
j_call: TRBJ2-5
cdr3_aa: CASSFGQTQETQYF
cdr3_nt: TGCGCCAGCAGCTTCGGACAGACCCAAGAGACCCAGTACTTC

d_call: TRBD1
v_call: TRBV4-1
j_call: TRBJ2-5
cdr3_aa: CASSQGTGWEETQYF
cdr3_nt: TGCGCCAGCAGCCAAGGGACAGGGTGGGAAGAGACCCAGTACTTC

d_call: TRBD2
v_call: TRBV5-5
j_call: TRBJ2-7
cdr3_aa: CASSLGLAVYEQYF
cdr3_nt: TGTGCCAGCAGCTTGGGACTAGCGGTCTACGAGCAGTACTTC

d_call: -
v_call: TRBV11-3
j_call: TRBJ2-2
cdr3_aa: CASSSRGSPGAGELFF
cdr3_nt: TGTGCCAGCAGCTCGCGAGGTAGTCCGGGGGCCGGGGAGCTGTTTTTT

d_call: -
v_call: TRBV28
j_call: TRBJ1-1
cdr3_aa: CASSPPRVNTEAFF
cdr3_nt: TGTGCCAGCAGTCCCCCGAGGGTGAACACTGAAGCTTTCTTT

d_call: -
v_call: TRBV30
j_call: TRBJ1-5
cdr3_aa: CAWSDRRGISNQPQHF
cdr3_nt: TGTGCCTGGAGCGATAGACGGGGAATTTCCAATCAGCCCCAGCATTTT

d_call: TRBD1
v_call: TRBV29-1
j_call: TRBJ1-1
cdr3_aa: CSGTGGYTEAFF
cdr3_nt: TGCAGCGGTACAGGGGGCTACACTGAAGCTTTCTTT

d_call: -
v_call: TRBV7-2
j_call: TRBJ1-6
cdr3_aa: CASSPRQTSYNSPLHF
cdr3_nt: TGTGCCAGCAGCCCCCGACAGACGTCCTATAATTCACCCCTCCACTTT

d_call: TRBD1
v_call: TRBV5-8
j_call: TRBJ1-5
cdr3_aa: CASSRGTGDNQPQHF
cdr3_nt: TGTGCCAGCAGCCGGGGGACAGGGGACAATCAGCCCCAGCATTTT

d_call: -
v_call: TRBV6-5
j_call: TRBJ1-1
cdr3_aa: CASSYSQEDGAFF
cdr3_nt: TGTGCCAGCAGTTATTCCCAGGAGGACGGAGCTTTCTTT

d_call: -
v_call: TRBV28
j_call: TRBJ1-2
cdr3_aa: CASGYRDNYGYTF
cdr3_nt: TGTGCCAGCGGCTACAGGGATAACTATGGCTACACCTTC

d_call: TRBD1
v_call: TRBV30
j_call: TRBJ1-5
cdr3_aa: CAWSVGQGAASNQPQHF
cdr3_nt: TGTGCCTGGAGTGTAGGACAGGGAGCCGCGAGCAATCAGCCCCAGCATTTT

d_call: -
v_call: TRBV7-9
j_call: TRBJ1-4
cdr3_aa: CASRSGQGTTNEKLFF
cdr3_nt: TGTGCCAGCAGATCCGGTCAGGGGACGACTAATGAAAAACTGTTTTTT

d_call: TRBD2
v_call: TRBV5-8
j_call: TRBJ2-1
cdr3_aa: CASSLGLAGPDEQFF
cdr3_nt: TGTGCCAGCAGCTTGGGGCTAGCGGGCCCCGATGAGCAGTTCTTC

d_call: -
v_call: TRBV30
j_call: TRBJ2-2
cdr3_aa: CAWSVGEGELFF
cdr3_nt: TGTGCCTGGAGTGTCGGGGAGGGGGAGCTGTTTTTT